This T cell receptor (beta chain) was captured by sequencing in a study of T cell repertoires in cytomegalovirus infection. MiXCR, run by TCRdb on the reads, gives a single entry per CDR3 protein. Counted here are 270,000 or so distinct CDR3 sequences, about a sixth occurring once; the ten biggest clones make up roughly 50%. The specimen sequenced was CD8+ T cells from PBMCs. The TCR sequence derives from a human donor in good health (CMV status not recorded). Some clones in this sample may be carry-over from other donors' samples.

DNA for the CDR3: TGTGCCAGCAGTCAGACTAGCGGGGGGTTATACTCCTACAATGAGCAGTTCTTC. It encodes CASSQTSGGLYSYNEQFF. The rearrangement uses TRBV6-1 and TRBJ2-1, with 13 bases fitting TRBD2. The CDR3 length is 18 residues. Germline CDR1 is MNHNS and CDR2 is SASEGT. V lost 5 bases to trimming and J lost 0 bases; unmatched junction nucleotides: 7.